Reported below is one T cell receptor (beta chain). This CDR3 comprises 14 residues. CDR1 MNHEY and CDR2 SVGAGI come from the germline V gene. V was shortened by 8 bases and J by 4 bases, with 12 bases between the two germline ends. In the study's own analysis: Reference gene primer amplification gave nucleated cell count estimates. The protocol was immunoSEQ multiplex PCR, while the TCRdb copy is restricted to in-frame clones and leaves out a portion. That table supplies the V and J calls and clone size; D and trimming were determined from the DNA. This sample has around 200,000 clones; more than 85% occur once, and the top ten carry 2.5% to 3.5%. This sample was taken from a study of blood T cell repertoires in COVID-19. Across the whole study: Material from acute and convalescent COVID-19 was sourced from the United States, Italy and Spain. Sources were T cells, B-cell-depleted T cells, or PBMCs; the material itself was cDNA or gDNA.

The TCR was taken from a man aged 35-49 years with active or convalescent COVID-19. This chain connects TRBV6-5 to TRBJ1-6; D might be TRBD1 (5 bases). The specimen was peripheral blood. In DNA, the CDR3 is TGTGCCAGCTTCACGGGGGATTATAATTCACCCCTCCACTTT. Translated: CASFTGDYNSPLHF.